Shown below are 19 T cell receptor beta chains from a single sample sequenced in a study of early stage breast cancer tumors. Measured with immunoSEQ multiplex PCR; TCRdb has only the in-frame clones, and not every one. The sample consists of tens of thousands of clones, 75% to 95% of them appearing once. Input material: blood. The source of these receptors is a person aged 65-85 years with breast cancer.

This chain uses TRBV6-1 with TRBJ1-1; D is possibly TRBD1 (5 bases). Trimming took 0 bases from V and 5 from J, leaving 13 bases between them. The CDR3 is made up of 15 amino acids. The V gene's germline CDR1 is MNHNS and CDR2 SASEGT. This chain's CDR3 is CASSEALGGKTEAFF. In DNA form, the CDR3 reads TGTGCCAGCAGTGAAGCTCTCGGGGGAAAGACTGAAGCTTTCTTT.

CDR3 amino acids: CASSDLTEAFF. CDR3 nucleotides: TGTGCCAGCAGTGACCTCACTGAAGCTTTCTTT. The chain has TRBV25-1 and TRBJ1-1, with D unclear. The CDR3 is made up of 11 amino acids. Germline lookup yields CDR1 MGHDK and CDR2 SYGVNS. V lost 3 bases to trimming and J lost 4 bases, with 3 bases between them.

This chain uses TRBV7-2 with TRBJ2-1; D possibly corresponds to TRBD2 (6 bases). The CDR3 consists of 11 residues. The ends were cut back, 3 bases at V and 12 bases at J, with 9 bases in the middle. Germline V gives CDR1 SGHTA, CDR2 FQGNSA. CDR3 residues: CASSLEGWQFF. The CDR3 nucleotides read TGTGCCAGCAGCTTGGAGGGCTGGCAGTTCTTC.

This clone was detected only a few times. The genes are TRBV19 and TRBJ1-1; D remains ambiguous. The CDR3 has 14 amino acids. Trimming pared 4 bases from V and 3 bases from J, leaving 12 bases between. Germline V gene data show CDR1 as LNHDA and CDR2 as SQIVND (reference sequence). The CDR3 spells CASSTTPRYTEAFF. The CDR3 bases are TGTGCCAGTAGTACGACTCCTAGGTACACTGAAGCTTTCTTT.

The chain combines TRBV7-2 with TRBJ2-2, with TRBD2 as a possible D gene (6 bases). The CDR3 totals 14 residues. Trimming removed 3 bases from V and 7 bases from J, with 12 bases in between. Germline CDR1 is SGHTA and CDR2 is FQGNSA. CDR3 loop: CASSFGGVYGELFF. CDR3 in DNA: TGTGCCAGCAGCTTCGGGGGTGTTTACGGGGAGCTGTTTTTT. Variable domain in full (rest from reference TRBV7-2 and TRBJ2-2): GAGVSQSPSNKVTEKGKDVELRCDPISGHTALYWYRQSLGQGLEFLIYFQGNSAPDKSGLPSDRFSAERTGGSVSTLTIQRTQQEDSAVYLCASSFGGVYGELFFGEGSRLTVL.

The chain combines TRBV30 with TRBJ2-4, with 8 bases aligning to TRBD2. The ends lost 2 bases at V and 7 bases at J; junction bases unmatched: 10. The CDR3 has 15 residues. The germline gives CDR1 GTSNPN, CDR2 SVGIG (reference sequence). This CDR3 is CAWSPRGREVNIQYF. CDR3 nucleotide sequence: TGTGCCTGGAGTCCACGGGGGCGGGAGGTGAACATTCAGTACTTC.

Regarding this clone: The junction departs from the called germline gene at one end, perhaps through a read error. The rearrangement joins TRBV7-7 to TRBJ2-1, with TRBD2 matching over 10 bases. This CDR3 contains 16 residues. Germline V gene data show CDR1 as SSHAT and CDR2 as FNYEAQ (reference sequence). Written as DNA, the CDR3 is TGTGCTAGCAGCTTACATGCTAGCGGGGGTTACAATGAGCAGTTCTTC. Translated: CASSLHASGGYNEQFF.

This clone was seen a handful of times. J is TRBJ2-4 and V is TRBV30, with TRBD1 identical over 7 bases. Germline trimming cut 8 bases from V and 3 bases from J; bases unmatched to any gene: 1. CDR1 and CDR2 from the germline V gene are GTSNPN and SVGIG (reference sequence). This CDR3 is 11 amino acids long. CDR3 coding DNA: TGTGCCGGGACAGTCAAAAACATTCAGTACTTC. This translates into CAGTVKNIQYF.

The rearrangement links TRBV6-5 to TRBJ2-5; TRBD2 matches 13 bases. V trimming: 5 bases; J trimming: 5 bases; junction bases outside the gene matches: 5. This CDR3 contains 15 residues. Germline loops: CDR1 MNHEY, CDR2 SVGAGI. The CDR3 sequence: CASSRTSGRWETQYF. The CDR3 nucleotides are TGTGCCAGCAGTAGGACTAGCGGGAGATGGGAGACCCAGTACTTC.

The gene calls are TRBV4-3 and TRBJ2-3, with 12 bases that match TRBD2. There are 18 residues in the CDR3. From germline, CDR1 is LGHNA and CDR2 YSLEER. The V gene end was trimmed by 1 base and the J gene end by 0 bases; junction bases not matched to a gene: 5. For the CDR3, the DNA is TGCGCCAGCAGCCAAGCCCTAGCGGGGGGGGCTAGCACAGATACGCAGTATTTT. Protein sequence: CASSQALAGGASTDTQYF.

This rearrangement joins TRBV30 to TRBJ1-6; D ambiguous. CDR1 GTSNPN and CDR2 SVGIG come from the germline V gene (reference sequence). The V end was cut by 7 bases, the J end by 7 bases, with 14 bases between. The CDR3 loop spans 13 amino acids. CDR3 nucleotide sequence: TGTGCCTACATGCCACTAAGAAATTCACCCCTCCACTTT. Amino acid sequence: CAYMPLRNSPLHF.

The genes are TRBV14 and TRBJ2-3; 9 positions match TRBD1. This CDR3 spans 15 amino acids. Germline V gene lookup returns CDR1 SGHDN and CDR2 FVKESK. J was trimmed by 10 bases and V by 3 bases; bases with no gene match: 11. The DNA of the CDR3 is TGTGCCAGCAGCCAGGCACCGGGACAGGGAAAGGCGCAGTATTTT. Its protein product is CASSQAPGQGKAQYF.

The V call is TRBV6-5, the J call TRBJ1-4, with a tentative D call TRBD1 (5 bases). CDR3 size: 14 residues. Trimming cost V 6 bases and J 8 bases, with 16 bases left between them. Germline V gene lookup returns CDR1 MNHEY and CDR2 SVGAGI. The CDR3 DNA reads TGTGCCAGCAGGACCGGGACTCTGGGGGAAAAACTGTTTTTT. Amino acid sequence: CASRTGTLGEKLFF.

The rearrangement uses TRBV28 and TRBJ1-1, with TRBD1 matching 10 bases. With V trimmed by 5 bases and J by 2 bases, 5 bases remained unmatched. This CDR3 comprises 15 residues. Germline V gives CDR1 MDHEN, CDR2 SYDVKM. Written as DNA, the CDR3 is TGTGCCAGCAGTCCCCGGACAGGGGGAAACACTGAAGCTTTCTTT. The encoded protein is CASSPRTGGNTEAFF.

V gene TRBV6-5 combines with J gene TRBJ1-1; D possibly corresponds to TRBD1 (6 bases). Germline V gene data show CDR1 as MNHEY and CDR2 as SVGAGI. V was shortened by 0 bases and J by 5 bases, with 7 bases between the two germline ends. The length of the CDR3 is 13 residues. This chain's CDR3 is CASSYSRGTEAFF. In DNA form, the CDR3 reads TGTGCCAGCAGTTACTCGAGGGGGACTGAAGCTTTCTTT.

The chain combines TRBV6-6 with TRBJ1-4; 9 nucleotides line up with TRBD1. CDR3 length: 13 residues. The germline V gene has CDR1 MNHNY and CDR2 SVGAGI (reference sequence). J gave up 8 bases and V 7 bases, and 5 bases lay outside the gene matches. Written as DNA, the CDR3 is TGTGCCAGCAACACGGGACAGGGAGAAAAACTGTTTTTT. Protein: CASNTGQGEKLFF.

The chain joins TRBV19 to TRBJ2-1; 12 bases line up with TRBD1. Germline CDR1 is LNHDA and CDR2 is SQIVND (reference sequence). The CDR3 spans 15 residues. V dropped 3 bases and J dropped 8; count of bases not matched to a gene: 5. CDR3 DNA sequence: TGTGCCAGTAGTATCGGGGACAGGGGGCTGGATGAGCAGTTCTTC. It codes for CASSIGDRGLDEQFF.

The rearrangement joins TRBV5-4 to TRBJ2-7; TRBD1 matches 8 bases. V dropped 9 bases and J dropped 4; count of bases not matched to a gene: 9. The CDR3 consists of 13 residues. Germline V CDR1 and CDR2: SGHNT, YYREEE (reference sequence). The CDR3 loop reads CATRQGAMYEQYF. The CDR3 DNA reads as TGTGCCACAAGGCAGGGGGCGATGTACGAGCAGTACTTC.

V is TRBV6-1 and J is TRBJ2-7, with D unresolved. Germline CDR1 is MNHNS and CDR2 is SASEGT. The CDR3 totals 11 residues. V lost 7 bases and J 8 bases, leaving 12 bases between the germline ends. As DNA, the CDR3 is TGTGCCAGCAAATTCGCCGAGAAGCAGTACTTC. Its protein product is CASKFAEKQYF.